The 2 T cell receptor beta chains given below trace back to one sample, sequenced in a study of T cell changes during pregnancy in multiple sclerosis. Produced via immunoSEQ multiplex PCR; TCRdb's table is partial and in-frame only. The sample consists of roughly 76,000 clones, around 90% of them appearing once. Specimen: CD4+ T cells from peripheral blood mononuclear cells, collected in the second trimester of pregnancy. The receptors stem from a female donor with multiple sclerosis, enrolled in a pregnancy study.

This clone was recorded once. The gene calls are TRBV29-1 and TRBJ1-2; D might be TRBD1 (5 bases). Trimming took 5 bases from V and 6 from J, leaving 7 bases between them. Germline V gives CDR1 SQVTM, CDR2 ANQGSEA. This CDR3 contains 10 residues. The CDR3 DNA reads TGCAGCGTTCTCAGGGATGGCTACACCTTC. The encoded protein is CSVLRDGYTF.

This chain uses TRBV5-4 with TRBJ1-1; TRBD1 might be the D (6 bases). The germline V gene encodes CDR1 SGHNT and CDR2 YYREEE (reference sequence). This CDR3 spans 13 amino acids. V lost 4 bases, J lost 6 bases, and 13 bases lay in between. The CDR3 region is CASSQLGQPEAFF. DNA of the CDR3: TGTGCCAGCAGCCAACTTGGACAGCCTGAAGCTTTCTTT.